Listed here are 20 T cell receptor beta chains from one sample, sequenced in a study of T cell repertoires in cytomegalovirus infection. TCRdb re-analysed the reads in MiXCR, keeping a single row per CDR3 protein. Of hundreds of thousands of distinct CDR3 sequences listed, more than 9% were seen once; the top ten hold about 4.5%. Sequencing input: PBMCs. These receptors all stem from a human donor in good health (CMV status not recorded). Some clones in this sample may be carry-over from other donors' samples.

This clonotype turned up a few times. This chain joins TRBV5-6 and TRBJ2-5, with 9 nucleotides matching TRBD2. This CDR3 is 16 amino acids long. J gave up 2 bases and V 4 bases, and 9 bases lay outside the gene matches. Germline V CDR1 and CDR2: SGHDT, YYEEEE. CDR3 DNA: TGTGCCAGCAGCCTCAAGCGGGGGGTCCTTCAAGAGACCCAGTACTTC. Its protein product is CASSLKRGVLQETQYF.

The chain is built from TRBV7-9 and TRBJ1-6; a weak D match, TRBD1 (6 bases). CDR3 length: 15 amino acids. The ends were cut back, 5 bases at V and 4 bases at J, with 12 bases in the middle. Per germline, CDR1 SEHNR and CDR2 FQNEAQ (reference sequence). The CDR3 here is CASSLRDKYNSPLHF. The CDR3 nucleotides read TGTGCCAGCAGCCTCCGGGACAAGTATAATTCACCCCTCCACTTT. Together with reference TRBV7-9 and TRBJ1-6, the CDR3 gives the full variable domain: DTGVSQNPRHKITKRGQNVTFRCDPISEHNRLYWYRQTLGQGPEFLTYFQNEAQLEKSRLLSDRFSAERPKGSFSTLEIQRTEQGDSAMYLCASSLRDKYNSPLHFGNGTRLTVT.

This clonotype was counted ten times or more. The rearrangement links TRBV28 to TRBJ2-2, with D possibly matching TRBD2 (6 bases). The CDR3 extends over 15 amino acids. V dropped 7 bases and J dropped 3 bases, with 15 bases sitting between them. Germline V lookup: CDR1 MDHEN, CDR2 SYDVKM. The chain's CDR3 is CASNGGVGDTGELFF. The CDR3 DNA reads as TGTGCCAGCAATGGCGGGGTCGGCGACACCGGGGAGCTGTTTTTT.

The sample holds a few counts of this clonotype. This chain joins TRBV19 and TRBJ2-2; D could derive from TRBD1 or TRBD2 (5 bases each). With 4 bases removed from V and 1 base from J, the gap between germline ends came to 10 bases. This CDR3 has 15 amino acids. Germline V gives CDR1 LNHDA, CDR2 SQIVND (reference sequence). This CDR3 is CASSKRGENTGELFF. DNA for the CDR3: TGTGCCAGTAGTAAGCGAGGGGAGAACACCGGGGAGCTGTTTTTT.

This clonotype was picked up a small number of times. V is TRBV20-1 and J is TRBJ1-2, with a tentative D call TRBD1 (6 bases). The CDR3 is made up of 12 amino acids. The V end lost 6 bases, the J end lost 10 bases, and 18 bases lay between the germline ends. Looked up from germline, CDR1 is DFQATT and CDR2 is SNEGSKA (reference sequence). CDR3 region: CSAPRTAYVYTF. The CDR3 nucleotides are TGCAGTGCCCCCAGGACAGCGTACGTCTACACCTTC.

This clonotype was counted many times. The chain links TRBV7-3 to TRBJ2-3, with 11 bases lining up with TRBD2. The trim removed 6 bases at V and 4 bases at J, leaving 3 bases unmatched. The CDR3 is made up of 14 amino acids. The germline CDR1 and CDR2 sequences are SGHTA and FQGTGA. In DNA form, the CDR3 reads TGTGCCAGCAGACCGGGACTAGCGGCAGATACGCAGTATTTT. As protein: CASRPGLAADTQYF. Full variable domain (outside the CDR3, taken from reference TRBV7-3 and TRBJ2-3): GAGVSQTPSNKVTEKGKYVELRCDPISGHTALYWYRQSLGQGPEFLIYFQGTGAADDSGLPNDRFFAVRPEGSVSTLKIQRTERGDSAVYLCASRPGLAADTQYFGPGTRLTVL.

This clonotype was counted at least ten times. The gene calls are TRBV5-1 and TRBJ1-1, with TRBD1 as a possible D gene (6 bases). The V gene lost 0 bases and the J gene lost 0 bases, with 9 bases spanning the gap. This CDR3 is 15 amino acids long. Germline values: CDR1 SGHRS, CDR2 YFSETQ. CDR3 amino acids: CASSLVTGMNTEAFF. CDR3 sequence (DNA): TGCGCCAGCAGCTTGGTTACAGGGATGAACACTGAAGCTTTCTTT.

At least ten counts were recorded for this clonotype. The rearrangement uses TRBV7-8 and TRBJ2-3; a weak D match, TRBD2 (6 bases). CDR1 is SGHVS, CDR2 FQNEAQ, per germline. V lost 6 bases and J lost 0, with 10 bases in between. The CDR3 loop spans 14 amino acids. The CDR3 bases are TGTGCCAGCAGACGAGGGACTAGCACAGATACGCAGTATTTT. As protein: CASRRGTSTDTQYF.

This clonotype has just a few counts. DNA for the CDR3: TGCAGCGCCGGGAGGGAGGGGAAGACCCAGTACTTC. It codes for CSAGREGKTQYF. This chain connects TRBV29-1 to TRBJ2-5; 8 nucleotides match TRBD2. Germline CDR1 SQVTM, CDR2 ANQGSEA. CDR3 size: 12 residues. Germline trimming cut 7 bases from V and 6 bases from J; bases unmatched to any gene: 7. Complete variable domain (other parts from reference TRBV29-1 and TRBJ2-5): SAVISQKPSRDICQRGTSLTIQCQVDSQVTMMFWYRQQPGQSLTLIATANQGSEATYESGFVIDKFPISRPNLTFSTLTVSNMSPEDSSIYLCSAGREGKTQYFGPGTRLLVL.

The rearrangement joins TRBV27 to TRBJ2-1, with TRBD1 identical over 8 bases. Germline V lookup: CDR1 MNHEY, CDR2 SMNVEV (reference sequence). J gave up 8 bases and V 4 bases, and 7 bases lay outside the gene matches. The CDR3 runs to 14 residues. Written as DNA, the CDR3 is TGTGCCAGCAGTTCCCGGACAGGGCTCGATGAGCAGTTCTTC. The encoded protein is CASSSRTGLDEQFF.

This clonotype was counted many times. The rearrangement links TRBV12-3 or TRBV12-4 to TRBJ2-5; D may be TRBD1 or TRBD2 (5 bases each). The V gene lost 6 bases and the J gene lost 10 bases, with 18 bases spanning the gap. The CDR3 runs 13 residues. The CDR3 loop is CASRLRDGLFQYF. The CDR3 DNA sequence: TGTGCCAGCAGGCTACGGGACGGGTTGTTCCAGTACTTC.

This sequence joins TRBV20-1 and TRBJ2-7, with TRBD2 matching 15 bases. Germline V gene sequence: CDR1 DFQATT, CDR2 SNEGSKA (reference sequence). J was trimmed by 5 bases and V by 2 bases; bases with no gene match: 16. This CDR3 comprises 19 residues. The chain's CDR3 is CSARKELSGLAGGMNEQYF. In DNA form, the CDR3 reads TGCAGTGCTAGAAAGGAGTTGTCGGGACTAGCGGGAGGTATGAACGAGCAGTACTTC.

This clonotype was picked up many times. The gene calls are TRBV7-7 and TRBJ2-2; the D is unclear. Trimming took 5 bases from V and 6 from J, leaving 7 bases between them. This CDR3 comprises 12 residues. Looked up from germline, CDR1 is SSHAT and CDR2 is FNYEAQ (reference sequence). This chain's CDR3 is CASSPPSGELFF. CDR3 DNA: TGTGCCAGCAGCCCGCCCTCCGGGGAGCTGTTTTTT. Full variable domain (remainder filled in from reference TRBV7-7 and TRBJ2-2): GAGVSQSPRYKVTKRGQDVTLRCDPISSHATLYWYQQALGQGPEFLTYFNYEAQPDKSGLPSDRFSAERPEGSISTLTIQRTEQRDSAMYRCASSPPSGELFFGEGSRLTVL.

The V call is TRBV12-3 or TRBV12-4, the J call TRBJ2-7; 13 nucleotides align to TRBD2. CDR3 length: 14 amino acids. Trimming at V came to 9 bases and at J to 3 bases, leaving 5 bases not matched to a gene. CDR3 DNA: TGTGCCAGTCGCCGGACTAGCGGGAGCTACGAGCAGTACTTC. It encodes CASRRTSGSYEQYF.

This clonotype was detected many times. The chain combines TRBV20-1 with TRBJ1-4; no firm D call. Deletions cut 3 bases from V and 5 bases from J, with 13 bases between. CDR3 length: 14 residues. Germline assignment: CDR1 DFQATT and CDR2 SNEGSKA (reference sequence). CDR3 sequence reads: CSASRVGVNEKLFF. CDR3 bases: TGCAGTGCTAGCCGGGTCGGCGTGAATGAAAAACTGTTTTTT.

This clonotype occurred many times. The chain joins TRBV7-2 to TRBJ1-5; TRBD1 aligns across 7 bases. V lost 5 bases and J lost 6; bases outside the gene matches: 7. CDR3 length equals 14 residues. CDR1 is SGHTA and CDR2 is FQGNSA in the germline V gene. The CDR3 DNA reads TGTGCCAGCAGCCCCAGACAGGGTCGTCAGCCCCAGCATTTT. It codes for CASSPRQGRQPQHF.

At least ten counts were recorded for this clonotype. The chain combines TRBV7-8 with TRBJ1-5; D is unclear. CDR3 length equals 15 residues. Trimming cost V 3 bases and J 3 bases, with 12 bases left between them. Germline CDR1 reads SGHVS; CDR2 reads FQNEAQ. CDR3 DNA: TGTGCCAGCAGCTTGTGGGCGGGGTTCAATCAGCCCCAGCATTTT. Translating gives CASSLWAGFNQPQHF.

In its sample, this clonotype was seen a few times. The V and J genes are TRBV4-3 and TRBJ1-5, with D maybe TRBD1 (5 bases). Germline CDR1 reads LGHNA; CDR2 reads YSLEER. The V and J ends lost 0 bases and 3 bases respectively, with 18 bases between them. CDR3 length: 18 amino acids. CDR3 loop: CASSQELTPGHLNQPQHF. Written as DNA, the CDR3 is TGCGCCAGCAGCCAAGAACTCACTCCCGGACATCTCAATCAGCCCCAGCATTTT.

This clonotype came up many times. The chain couples TRBV6-1 to TRBJ2-6; no firm D call. The CDR3 is made up of 18 amino acids. Germline CDR1 and CDR2: MNHNS and SASEGT. The V gene lost 2 bases and the J gene lost 4 bases, with 18 bases spanning the gap. CDR3 nucleotide sequence: TGTGCCAGCAGTGAATTTGGGGTAGGAACTCTGGGGGCCAACGTCCTGACTTTC. This sequence encodes CASSEFGVGTLGANVLTF.

This clonotype was picked up many times. This sequence joins TRBV7-3 and TRBJ2-1; no reliable D call. V lost 4 bases to trimming and J lost 4 bases, with 23 bases between them. Germline-derived CDR1 and CDR2 are SGHTA and FQGTGA. The CDR3 spans 18 residues. CDR3 DNA: TGTGCCAGCAGCTCCCAGACCTCCGTTGACGGGCGATACAATGAGCAGTTCTTC. This sequence encodes CASSSQTSVDGRYNEQFF.